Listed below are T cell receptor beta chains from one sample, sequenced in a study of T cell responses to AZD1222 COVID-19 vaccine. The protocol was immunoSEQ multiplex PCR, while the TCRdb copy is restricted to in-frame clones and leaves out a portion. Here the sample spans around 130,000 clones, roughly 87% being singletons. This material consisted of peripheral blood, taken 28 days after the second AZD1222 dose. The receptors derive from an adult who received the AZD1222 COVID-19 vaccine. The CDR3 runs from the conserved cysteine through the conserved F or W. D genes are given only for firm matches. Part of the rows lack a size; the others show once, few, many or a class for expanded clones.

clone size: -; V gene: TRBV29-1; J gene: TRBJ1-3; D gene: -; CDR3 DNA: TGCAGCGTTTTATGGCACCGGGGTGGCACCATATATTTT; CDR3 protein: CSVLWHRGGTIYF
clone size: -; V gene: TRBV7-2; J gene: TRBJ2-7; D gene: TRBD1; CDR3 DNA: TGTGCCAGCAGCCAAAGGACAGGGCTGGGCTTCGAGCAGTACTTC; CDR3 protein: CASSQRTGLGFEQYF
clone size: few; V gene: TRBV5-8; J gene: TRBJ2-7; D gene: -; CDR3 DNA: TGTGCCAGCAGCCGCGGTGGTAACTACCCCTACGAGCAGTACTTC; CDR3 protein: CASSRGGNYPYEQYF
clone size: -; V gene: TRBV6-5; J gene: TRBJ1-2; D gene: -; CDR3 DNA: TGTGCCAGCAGTTACTCGAGAACAGTTTTAGACTACACCTTC; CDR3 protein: CASSYSRTVLDYTF
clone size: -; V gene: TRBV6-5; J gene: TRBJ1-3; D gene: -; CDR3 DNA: TGTGCCAGCAGTTACGCGAGTACTGGAAACACCATATATTTT; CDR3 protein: CASSYASTGNTIYF
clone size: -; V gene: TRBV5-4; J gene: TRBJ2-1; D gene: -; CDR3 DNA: TGTGCCAGCAGCCAACTAGGTAGTGAGCAGTTCTTC; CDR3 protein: CASSQLGSEQFF
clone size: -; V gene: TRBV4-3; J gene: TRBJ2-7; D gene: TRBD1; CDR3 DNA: TGCGCCAGCAGCCAAGGGAGAGGGACAGGGGCCTACGAGCAGTACTTC; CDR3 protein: CASSQGRGTGAYEQYF
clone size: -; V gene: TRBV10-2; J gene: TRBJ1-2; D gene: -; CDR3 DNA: TGCGCCACGCCCGCGGGCGACAGTAACTATGGCTACACCTTC; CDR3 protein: CATPAGDSNYGYTF
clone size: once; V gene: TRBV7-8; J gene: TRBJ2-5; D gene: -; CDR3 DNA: TGTGCCAGCAGCTTAGCGACGGAGCCGCAAGAGACCCAGTACTTC; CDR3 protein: CASSLATEPQETQYF
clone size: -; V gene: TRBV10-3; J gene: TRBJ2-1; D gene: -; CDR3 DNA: TGTGCCATCAGTGACTTTGGGGGACTTTTGAACGTCAATGAGCAGTTCTTC; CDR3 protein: CAISDFGGLLNVNEQFF
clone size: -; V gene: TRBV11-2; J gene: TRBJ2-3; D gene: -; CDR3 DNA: TGTGCCAGCAGCTTATCAGATACGCAGTATTTT; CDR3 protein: CASSLSDTQYF
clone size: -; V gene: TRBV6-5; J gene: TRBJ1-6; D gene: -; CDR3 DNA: TGTGCCAGCAATCCGGGACACCCGGAGTCACCCCTCCACTTT; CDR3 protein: CASNPGHPESPLHF
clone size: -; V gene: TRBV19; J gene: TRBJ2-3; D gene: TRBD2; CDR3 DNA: TGTGCCAGTATGAAGACTAGCGGGAGAGCTGCGGATACGCAGTATTTT; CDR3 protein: CASMKTSGRAADTQYF
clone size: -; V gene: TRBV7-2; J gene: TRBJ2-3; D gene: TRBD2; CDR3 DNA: TGTGCCAGCAGCTTCCAAGGACTAGCGGGGGGGAGGGATACGCAGTATTTT; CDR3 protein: CASSFQGLAGGRDTQYF
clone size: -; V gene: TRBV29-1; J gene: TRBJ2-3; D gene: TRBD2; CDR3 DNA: TGCAGCGTTGAAGATCGGGGACTAGCGGGAAAATCTACGCAGTATTTT; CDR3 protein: CSVEDRGLAGKSTQYF
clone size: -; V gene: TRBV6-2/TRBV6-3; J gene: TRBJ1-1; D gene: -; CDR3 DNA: TGTGCCAGCAGTTACCGGGGGGGCACTGAAGCTTTCTTT; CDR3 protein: CASSYRGGTEAFF
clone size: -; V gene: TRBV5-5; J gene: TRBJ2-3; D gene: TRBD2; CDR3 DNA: TGTGCCAGCAGCCGTAGCGGGAGAGGGGGCCCAGATACGCAGTATTTT; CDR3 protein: CASSRSGRGGPDTQYF
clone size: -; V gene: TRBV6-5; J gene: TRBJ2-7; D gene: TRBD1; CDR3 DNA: TGTGCCAGCAAAGGGACAGCTTCCTACGAGCAGTACTTC; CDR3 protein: CASKGTASYEQYF
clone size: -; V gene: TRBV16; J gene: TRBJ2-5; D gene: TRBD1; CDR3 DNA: TGTGCCAGCAGCCTGACAGGGAGAGAGACCCAGTACTTC; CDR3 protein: CASSLTGRETQYF
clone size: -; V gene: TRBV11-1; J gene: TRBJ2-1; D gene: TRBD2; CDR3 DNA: TGTGCCAGCAGCTTAGGACTAGCGGCCTACAATGAGCAGTTCTTC; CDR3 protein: CASSLGLAAYNEQFF
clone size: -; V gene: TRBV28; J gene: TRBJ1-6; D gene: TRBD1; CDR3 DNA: TGTGCCAGCAGTCAGCCCGGGACAGGGCATAATTCACCCCTCCACTTT; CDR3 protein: CASSQPGTGHNSPLHF
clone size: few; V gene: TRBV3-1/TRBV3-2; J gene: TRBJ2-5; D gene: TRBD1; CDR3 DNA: TGTGCCAGCAGCCAAGATTCAGGGGGCACGGAGACCCAGTACTTC; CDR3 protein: CASSQDSGGTETQYF
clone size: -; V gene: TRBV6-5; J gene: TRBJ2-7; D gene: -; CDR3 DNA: TGTGCCAGCAGTCGCGGGACGCTGGGGAACGAGCAGTACTTC; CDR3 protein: CASSRGTLGNEQYF
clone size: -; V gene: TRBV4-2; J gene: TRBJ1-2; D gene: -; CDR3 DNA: TGTGCCAGCACCCCCGGGGGGTTAGCTAACTATGGCTACACCTTC; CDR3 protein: CASTPGGLANYGYTF
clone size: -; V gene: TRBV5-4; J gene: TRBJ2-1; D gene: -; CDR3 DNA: TGTGCCAGCAGCTTTGGGGGAGTGGGGGCTTACAATGAGCAGTTCTTC; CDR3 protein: CASSFGGVGAYNEQFF
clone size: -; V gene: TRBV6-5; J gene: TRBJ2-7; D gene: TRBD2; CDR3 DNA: TGTGCCAGCAGATCTAGCGGGAGCTCCTACGAGCAGTACTTC; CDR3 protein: CASRSSGSSYEQYF
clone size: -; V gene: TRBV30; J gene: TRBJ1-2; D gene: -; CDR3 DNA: TGTGCCTGGAGTGTACGGAGTGGGAACGGCTACACCTTC; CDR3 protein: CAWSVRSGNGYTF
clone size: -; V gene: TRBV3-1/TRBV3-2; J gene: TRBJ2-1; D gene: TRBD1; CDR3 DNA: TGTGCCAGCAGCCAGGATACAGGGGGCAGGGAGCAGTTCTTC; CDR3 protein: CASSQDTGGREQFF
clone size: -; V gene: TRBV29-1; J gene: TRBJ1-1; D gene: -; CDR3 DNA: TGCAGCGCTTCGACGGGACGGATGAACACTGAAGCTTTCTTT; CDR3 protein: CSASTGRMNTEAFF
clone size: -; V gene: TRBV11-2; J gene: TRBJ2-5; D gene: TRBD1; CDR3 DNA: TGTGCCAGCAGCCCGACGACAGGGGAGTCGGAGACCCAGTACTTC; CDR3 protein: CASSPTTGESETQYF
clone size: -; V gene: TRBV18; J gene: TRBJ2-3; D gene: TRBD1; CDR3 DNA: TGTGCCAGCTCACCTCAGGGACAGAGCACAGATACGCAGTATTTT; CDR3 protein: CASSPQGQSTDTQYF
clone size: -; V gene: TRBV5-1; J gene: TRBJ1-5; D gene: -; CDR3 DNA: TGCGCCAGCAGCTTGGGGGACGACCGGGGGCCCCAGCATTTT; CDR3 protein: CASSLGDDRGPQHF
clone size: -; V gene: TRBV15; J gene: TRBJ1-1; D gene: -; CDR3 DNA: TGTGCCACCAGCAGAGGGGTAAGGGGCGAGAACACTGAAGCTTTCTTT; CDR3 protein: CATSRGVRGENTEAFF
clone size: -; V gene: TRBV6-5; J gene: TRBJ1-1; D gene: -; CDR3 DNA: TGTGCCAGCAGTTCGACAGAAGTGTCGGCTTTCTTT; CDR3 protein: CASSSTEVSAFF
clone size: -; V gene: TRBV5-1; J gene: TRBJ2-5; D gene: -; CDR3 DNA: TGCGCCAGCAGCTTGGACAGGGAGGGGTGGGAGACCCAGTACTTC; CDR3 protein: CASSLDREGWETQYF
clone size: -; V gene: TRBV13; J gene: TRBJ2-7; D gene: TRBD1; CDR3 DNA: TGTGCCAGCAGCGAAGGGACAGGTTATACCTACGAGCAGTACTTC; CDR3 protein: CASSEGTGYTYEQYF
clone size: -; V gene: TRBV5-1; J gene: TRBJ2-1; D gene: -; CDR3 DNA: TGCGCCAGCAGCTTGGGGTCGAGGGATGAGCAGTTCTTC; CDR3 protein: CASSLGSRDEQFF
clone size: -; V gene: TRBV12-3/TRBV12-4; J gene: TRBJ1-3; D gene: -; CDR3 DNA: TGTGCCAGCAGCTGGGGTAGAAACACCATATATTTT; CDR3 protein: CASSWGRNTIYF
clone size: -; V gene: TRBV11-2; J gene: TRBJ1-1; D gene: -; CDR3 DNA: TGTGCCAGCAGCCCCCAGGCGGTGTACAATAGTGAAGCTTTCTTT; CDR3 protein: CASSPQAVYNSEAFF
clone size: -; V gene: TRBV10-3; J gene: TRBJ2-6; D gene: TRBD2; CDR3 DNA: TGTGCCATCTGTGAGGGGACTAGCGGGAGGAGGGGGGCCAACGTCCTGACTTTC; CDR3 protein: CAICEGTSGRRGANVLTF
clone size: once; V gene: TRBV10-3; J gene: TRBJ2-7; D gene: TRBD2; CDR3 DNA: TGTGCCGTAACCGGGACTAGCGGGTACGAGCAGTACTTC; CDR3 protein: CAVTGTSGYEQYF
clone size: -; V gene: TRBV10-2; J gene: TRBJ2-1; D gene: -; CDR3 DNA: TGCGCCAGCAGTGAATTTGCGGGAAACAATGAGCAGTTCTTC; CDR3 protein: CASSEFAGNNEQFF
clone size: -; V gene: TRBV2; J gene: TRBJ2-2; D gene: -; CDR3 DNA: TGTGCCAGCAGTCAAGAAATCTCCGGGGAGCTGTTTTTT; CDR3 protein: CASSQEISGELFF
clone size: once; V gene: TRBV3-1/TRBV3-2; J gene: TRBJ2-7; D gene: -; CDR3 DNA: TGTGCCAGCAGCCAAGTGCACGAGCAGTACTTC; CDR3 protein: CASSQVHEQYF
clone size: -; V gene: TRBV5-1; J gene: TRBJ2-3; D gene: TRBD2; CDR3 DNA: TGCGCCAGCAACCCCGGGGGGGGGCTGGGAGATACGCAGTATTTT; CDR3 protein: CASNPGGGLGDTQYF
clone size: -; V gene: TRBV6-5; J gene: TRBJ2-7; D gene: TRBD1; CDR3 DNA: TGTGCCAGCAGTTATGACAGGGGCGTCAACGAGCAGTACTTC; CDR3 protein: CASSYDRGVNEQYF
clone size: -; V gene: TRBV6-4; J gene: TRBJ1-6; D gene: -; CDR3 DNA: TGTGCCAGCAGTGACTTTAATTCACCCCTCCACTTT; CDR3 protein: CASSDFNSPLHF
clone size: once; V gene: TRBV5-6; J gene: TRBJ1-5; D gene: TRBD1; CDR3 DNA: TGTGCCAGCAGCGACAGGGGACGGAATCAGCCCCAGCATTTT; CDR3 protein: CASSDRGRNQPQHF
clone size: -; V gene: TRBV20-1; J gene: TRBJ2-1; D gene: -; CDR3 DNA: TGCAGTGCTAGTGGGAGAGCATACAATGAGCAGTTCTTC; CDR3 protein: CSASGRAYNEQFF
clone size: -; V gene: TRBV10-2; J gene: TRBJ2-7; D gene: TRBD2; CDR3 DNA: TGCGCCACCAGCCGCGGGAGGGCCGAGGAGCAGTACTTC; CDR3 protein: CATSRGRAEEQYF
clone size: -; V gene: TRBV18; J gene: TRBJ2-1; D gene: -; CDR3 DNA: TGTGCCAGCTCACCACCGGCGGGGTATGAGCAGTTCTTC; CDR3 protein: CASSPPAGYEQFF
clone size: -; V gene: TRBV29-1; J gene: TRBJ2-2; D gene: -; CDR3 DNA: TGCAGCGTTGAGAGCCCCGGGGAGCTGTTTTTT; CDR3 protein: CSVESPGELFF
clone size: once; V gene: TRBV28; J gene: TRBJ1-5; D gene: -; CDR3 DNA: TGTGCCAGCAGACGAAGGGTAGCGAGCAATCAGCCCCAGCATTTT; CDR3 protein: CASRRRVASNQPQHF
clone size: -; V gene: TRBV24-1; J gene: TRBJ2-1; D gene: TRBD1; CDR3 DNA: TGTGCCACCAGTGACTCTCAGGGGGCTGACAATGAGCAGTTCTTC; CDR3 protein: CATSDSQGADNEQFF
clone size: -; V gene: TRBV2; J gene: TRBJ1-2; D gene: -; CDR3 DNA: TGTGCCAGCAGCCCCAGTCCCTATGGCTACACCTTC; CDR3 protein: CASSPSPYGYTF
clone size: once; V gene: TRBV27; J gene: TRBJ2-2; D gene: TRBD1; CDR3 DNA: TGTGCCAGCAGTGCCGACAGGGGTCCCATCACCGGGGAGCTGTTTTTT; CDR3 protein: CASSADRGPITGELFF
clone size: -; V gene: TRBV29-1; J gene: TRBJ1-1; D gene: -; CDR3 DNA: TGCAGCGTTGATGCACAGCAGAACACTGAAGCTTTCTTT; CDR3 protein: CSVDAQQNTEAFF
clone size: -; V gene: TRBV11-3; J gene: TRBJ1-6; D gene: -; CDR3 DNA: TGTGCCAGCAGCTTAGAACGGGCTTCACCCCTCCACTTT; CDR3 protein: CASSLERASPLHF